This record looks at one TCR beta chain sequence and its context. This sample was included in a study of blood T cell repertoires in COVID-19. Cohort assignment relied on participant-reported clinical history. Only in-frame clones appear in the TCRdb table, and some are missing; sequencing was by immunoSEQ multiplex PCR. This table has 350,000 to 550,000 clones, approximately 90% appearing once. The germline V and J ends were trimmed by 1 base and 7 bases, with 14 bases remaining between them. Germline loops: CDR1 LNHDA, CDR2 SQIVND (reference sequence). The CDR3 totals 15 residues. The sample consisted of PBMCs or T cells enriched from blood (not recorded which). The chain employs TRBV19 and TRBJ2-1; D gene unclear. The TCR was taken from a young woman with acute COVID-19. CDR3 in amino acids: CASSIGPRQENEQFF. CDR3 in DNA: TGTGCCAGTAGTATAGGGCCGAGACAAGAAAATGAGCAGTTCTTC.